The 32 T cell receptor beta chains presented below share a single source sample, sequenced in a study of identical twins. TCRdb processed the 5' RACE reads anew with MiXCR; each CDR3 protein has one entry. The data show 500,000 to 600,000 distinct CDR3 sequences, about 20% seen once. The same sample was also studied in work on T cells expressing NK-cell markers.

The sample comprised CD4+ T cells sorted from blood. These receptor sequences come from a woman under 30 in good health.

Only a few counts were recorded for this clonotype. The V call is TRBV12-3 or TRBV12-4, the J call TRBJ2-3; D is perhaps TRBD1 or TRBD2 (5 bases each). Between the trimmed V and J ends, which lost 5 bases and 0 bases, there was a span of 9 bases. The CDR3 sequence is 14 residues long. The CDR3 region is CASSGGHSTDTQYF. The CDR3 nucleotides are TGTGCCAGCAGTGGAGGACACAGCACAGATACGCAGTATTTT.

This clonotype was seen a few times. The genes are TRBV7-2 and TRBJ1-2; no clear D. The germline gives CDR1 SGHTA, CDR2 FQGNSA. The CDR3 runs 14 residues. V lost 6 bases and J lost 8, with 19 bases in between. The CDR3, as DNA: TGTGCCAGCAGTTACAGTGACCGTAGCTCGGGCTACACCTTC. It encodes CASSYSDRSSGYTF.

The chain is built from TRBV5-4 and TRBJ2-3; TRBD2 agrees at 8 bases. This CDR3 region has 17 residues. From germline, CDR1 is SGHNT and CDR2 YYREEE (reference sequence). With V trimmed by 2 bases and J by 5 bases, 13 bases remained unmatched. This chain's CDR3 is CASSLVQRESVGDTQYF. The CDR3 nucleotides read TGTGCCAGCAGCTTAGTCCAGCGGGAGTCAGTCGGAGATACGCAGTATTTT.

The chain couples TRBV5-1 to TRBJ2-7; 7 bases map to TRBD1. CDR1 and CDR2 from the germline V gene are SGHRS and YFSETQ. The trim removed 4 bases at V and 3 bases at J, leaving 4 bases unmatched. There are 13 residues in the CDR3. This CDR3 reads CASSPTGIYEQYF. The CDR3 region has the DNA TGCGCCAGCAGCCCGACAGGGATCTACGAGCAGTACTTC.

The rearrangement uses TRBV29-1 and TRBJ1-1; D gene uncertain. This CDR3 region has 13 residues. CDR1 and CDR2 (germline): SQVTM, ANQGSEA. V was pared by 8 bases and J by 1 base, with 14 bases between. The CDR3 nucleotides are TGCAGCCTTTACAAGGGATCGAACACTGAAGCTTTCTTT. Its protein is CSLYKGSNTEAFF.

This clonotype was observed at least ten times. The rearrangement uses TRBV12-3 or TRBV12-4 and TRBJ1-1; TRBD1 agrees at 7 bases. The CDR3 is 14 amino acids. With V trimmed by 6 bases and J by 2 bases, 6 bases remained unmatched. For the CDR3, the DNA is TGTGCCAGCAGCAAAGGGGGCGAAAACACTGAAGCTTTCTTT. It specifies CASSKGGENTEAFF.

The chain joins TRBV20-1 to TRBJ1-2, with 10 nucleotides matching TRBD1. CDR3 length: 15 amino acids. CDR1 DFQATT and CDR2 SNEGSKA come from the germline V gene (reference sequence). The trim removed 6 bases at V and 3 bases at J, leaving 10 bases unmatched. CDR3 in amino acids: CSAGGQGSAHYGYTF. The CDR3 region has the DNA TGCAGTGCCGGGGGACAGGGGAGTGCGCACTATGGCTACACCTTC.

With respect to this clonotype: The junction departs from the called germline gene at one end, perhaps through a read error. The rearrangement uses TRBV5-1 and TRBJ2-3, with TRBD1 identical over 9 bases. Per the germline V gene, CDR1 is SGHRS and CDR2 is YFSETQ. This CDR3 contains 15 residues. CDR3 sequence (DNA): TGCGCCAGCAGCTTGGCCACAGGGGGCACGGATACGCAGTATTTT. Residues: CASSLATGGTDTQYF.

The J gene is TRBJ1-2, the V gene TRBV15, with a tentative D call TRBD1 (5 bases). There are 12 residues in the CDR3. The germline V and J ends were trimmed by 0 bases and 8 bases, with 7 bases remaining between them. Per the germline V gene, CDR1 is LNHNV and CDR2 is YYDKDF (reference sequence). In DNA form, the CDR3 reads TGTGCCACCAGCAGAGACAGGGACGGCTACACCTTC. This translates into CATSRDRDGYTF.

This clonotype was seen a few times. The chain employs TRBV20-1 and TRBJ2-2; 8 nucleotides agree with TRBD2. The CDR3 length is 16 residues. Germline V gene sequence: CDR1 DFQATT, CDR2 SNEGSKA (reference sequence). V was clipped by 3 bases and J by 2 bases; unmatched bases: 8. CDR3 in amino acids: CSARGLSGGNTGELFF. The CDR3, as DNA: TGCAGTGCTAGGGGGCTGAGCGGGGGTAACACCGGGGAGCTGTTTTTT.

This clonotype showed up just a few times. The chain has TRBV20-1 and TRBJ2-1; no reliable D call. Germline CDR1 is DFQATT and CDR2 is SNEGSKA (reference sequence). This CDR3 comprises 10 residues. V lost 3 bases and J 5 bases, leaving 2 bases between the germline ends. The CDR3 DNA follows: TGCAGTGCTAGCCACAATGAGCAGTTCTTC. Protein: CSASHNEQFF.

In this sample, this clonotype turned up once. The chain has TRBV5-4 and TRBJ2-7; D perhaps matches TRBD1 (5 bases). Trimming took 0 bases from V and 3 from J, leaving 13 bases between them. The V gene's germline CDR1 is SGHNT and CDR2 YYREEE (reference sequence). This CDR3 spans 15 amino acids. The CDR3 DNA sequence: TGTGCCAGCAGCTTGGTGGGTGGGGCCCTCTACGAGCAGTACTTC. It is translated as CASSLVGGALYEQYF.

V is TRBV25-1 and J is TRBJ2-1; D possibly uses TRBD1 or TRBD2 (6 bases each). The CDR3 loop spans 15 amino acids. Germline CDR1 and CDR2: MGHDK and SYGVNS. V lost 3 bases, J lost 2 bases, and 11 bases lay in between. CDR3 region: CASSEEEGAYNEQFF. The CDR3 bases are TGTGCCAGCAGTGAGGAGGAGGGGGCCTACAATGAGCAGTTCTTC.

The CDR3 DNA sequence: TGCAGTGCTAGAGATCTGGGACTAGCAGGGGAGCAGTACTTC. Encoded protein: CSARDLGLAGEQYF. V usage is TRBV20-1 and J usage is TRBJ2-7; 9 nucleotides match TRBD2. Germline CDR1 reads DFQATT; CDR2 reads SNEGSKA (reference sequence). V lost 0 bases to trimming and J lost 7 bases; unmatched junction nucleotides: 7. This CDR3 region has 14 residues.

Only a few counts were recorded for this clonotype. DNA of the CDR3: TGCAGTGCCGCAGCCAGGGTCTCCTACGAGCAGTACTTC. Encoded protein: CSAAARVSYEQYF. The J gene is TRBJ2-7, the V gene TRBV20-1, with D possibly being TRBD1 (5 bases). The CDR3 spans 13 residues. Germline CDR1 is DFQATT and CDR2 is SNEGSKA (reference sequence). V was cut by 6 bases and J by 0 bases, with 12 bases left in between.

This clonotype was observed a few times. The chain is built from TRBV4-1 and TRBJ1-1, with a possible D match to TRBD1 (6 bases). V gave up 4 bases and J gave up 2 bases, with 11 bases separating them. This CDR3 region has 14 residues. Germline assignment: CDR1 MGHRA and CDR2 YSYEKL. The CDR3 bases are TGCGCCAGCAGCCCACAGGGTTCAAACACTGAAGCTTTCTTT. Translated, it gives CASSPQGSNTEAFF.

The chain recombines TRBV18 with TRBJ2-7; 16 bases line up with TRBD2. Germline trimming cut 4 bases from V and 5 bases from J; bases unmatched to any gene: 5. The CDR3 extends over 16 amino acids. The germline V gene encodes CDR1 KGHSH and CDR2 LQKENI. The CDR3 DNA reads TGTGCCAGCTCACAGTCGGGACTAGCGGGGGGGCACGAGCAGTACTTC. Translating it yields CASSQSGLAGGHEQYF.

There are many counts of this clonotype. The V and J genes are TRBV6-1 and TRBJ2-7; no firm D call. Trimming left V 6 bases short and J 0 bases short, with 12 bases between. The CDR3 runs to 14 residues. Germline CDR1 and CDR2: MNHNS and SASEGT. The CDR3 loop is CASSRAANSYEQYF. The CDR3 DNA reads as TGTGCCAGCAGCCGCGCGGCTAACTCCTACGAGCAGTACTTC.

This sequence joins TRBV6-1 and TRBJ1-6; 7 bases are a match to TRBD1. CDR1 and CDR2 from the germline V gene are MNHNS and SASEGT. V was pared by 6 bases and J by 7 bases, with 6 bases of the junction left unmatched. This CDR3 spans 14 amino acids. This chain's CDR3 is CASSKTGFNSPLHF. CDR3 in DNA: TGTGCCAGCAGCAAGACAGGGTTCAATTCACCCCTCCACTTT.

This clonotype was counted only a few times. V usage is TRBV9 and J usage is TRBJ1-1; TRBD1 might be the D (6 bases). The germline V and J ends were trimmed by 0 bases and 8 bases, with 14 bases remaining between them. The V gene's germline CDR1 is SGDLS and CDR2 YYNGEE. The CDR3 extends over 14 amino acids. CDR3: CASSVAPDRDEAFF. Here the CDR3 DNA reads TGTGCCAGCAGCGTAGCCCCGGACAGAGACGAAGCTTTCTTT. The full variable domain, rest sourced from reference TRBV9 and TRBJ1-1, is DSGVTQTPKHLITATGQRVTLRCSPRSGDLSVYWYQQSLDQGLQFLIQYYNGEERAKGNILERFSAQQFPDLHSELNLSSLELGDSALYFCASSVAPDRDEAFFGQGTRLTVV.

This clonotype was seen many times. V gene TRBV5-6 combines with J gene TRBJ2-1; D may correspond to TRBD1 or TRBD2 (5 bases each). There are 15 residues in the CDR3. Germline CDR1 is SGHDT and CDR2 is YYEEEE. V dropped 4 bases and J dropped 0 bases, with 11 bases sitting between them. CDR3 DNA: TGTGCCAGCAGCCGGGGCAGCCTCTCCTACAATGAGCAGTTCTTC. Protein sequence: CASSRGSLSYNEQFF.

At least ten counts were recorded for this clonotype. CDR3 residues: CASSFLSQGNTEAFF. CDR3 nucleotides: TGCGCCAGCAGCTTCCTATCTCAAGGGAACACTGAAGCTTTCTTT. The chain has TRBV5-1 and TRBJ1-1, with D uncertain. The ends were cut back, 2 bases at V and 1 base at J, with 12 bases in the middle. The CDR3 consists of 15 residues. Germline CDR1 and CDR2: SGHRS and YFSETQ. Drawing the rest from reference TRBV5-1 and TRBJ1-1, the complete variable domain is KAGVTQTPRYLIKTRGQQVTLSCSPISGHRSVSWYQQTPGQGLQFLFEYFSETQRNKGNFPGRFSGRQFSNSRSEMNVSTLELGDSALYLCASSFLSQGNTEAFFGQGTRLTVV.

This clonotype was detected only a few times. V and J are TRBV7-9 and TRBJ2-3, with 9 nucleotides matching TRBD2. The CDR3 sequence is 15 residues long. The germline V gene encodes CDR1 SEHNR and CDR2 FQNEAQ (reference sequence). V was pared by 4 bases and J by 7 bases, with 9 bases of the junction left unmatched. CDR3 sequence reads: CASSSPSGGLYTQYF. In DNA, the CDR3 is TGTGCCAGCAGCTCTCCAAGCGGGGGGCTATATACGCAGTATTTT.

The J gene is TRBJ1-2, the V gene TRBV12-3 or TRBV12-4; the match to TRBD1 covers 8 bases. V lost 10 bases, J lost 3 bases, and 16 bases stayed unmatched. This CDR3 spans 16 amino acids. Here the CDR3 DNA reads TGTGCCACCCTCGGGGACAGGAACAGGCGGGACTATGGCTACACCTTC. This encodes CATLGDRNRRDYGYTF.

This clonotype was seen only a few times. The rearrangement joins TRBV11-2 to TRBJ1-1; no clear D gene. The germline gives CDR1 SGHAT, CDR2 FQNNGV. V lost 1 base and J 5 bases, leaving 14 bases between the germline ends. The CDR3 spans 15 residues. CDR3 in amino acids: CASSLGGRSRTEAFF. The CDR3 bases are TGTGCCAGCAGCTTAGGTGGCAGGTCGAGAACTGAAGCTTTCTTT.

This clonotype came up a few times. CDR3 DNA: TGCGCCAGCAGCTTGGAACGACCCAGCTACGAGCAGTACTTC. Amino acid sequence: CASSLERPSYEQYF. The genes are TRBV5-1 and TRBJ2-7; D is uncertain. V was shortened by 0 bases and J by 3 bases, with 10 bases between the two germline ends. This CDR3 region has 14 residues. Germline-derived CDR1 and CDR2 are SGHRS and YFSETQ.

The chain recombines TRBV3-1 with TRBJ1-1; D not certain. Germline CDR1 reads LGHDT; CDR2 reads YNNKEL (reference sequence). Deletions cut 1 base from V and 7 bases from J, with 10 bases between. The length of the CDR3 is 13 residues. CDR3 in amino acids: CASSQVGKGEAFF. CDR3 in DNA: TGTGCCAGCAGCCAAGTAGGGAAGGGTGAAGCTTTCTTT.

This chain connects TRBV6-1 to TRBJ2-5; possibly TRBD2 for D (5 bases). The germline CDR1 and CDR2 sequences are MNHNS and SASEGT. The CDR3 has 13 residues. Trimming removed 2 bases from V and 3 bases from J, with 7 bases in between. The CDR3 coding sequence is TGTGCCAGCAGTGAAATACTAGAAGAGACCCAGTACTTC. Its protein product is CASSEILEETQYF.

This clonotype came up many times. The rearrangement links TRBV20-1 to TRBJ2-5; maybe TRBD1 (6 bases). CDR1 is DFQATT, CDR2 SNEGSKA, per germline (reference sequence). The CDR3 length is 10 residues. V lost 6 bases and J 9 bases, leaving 11 bases between the germline ends. The CDR3 DNA reads TGCAGTGCGACCTCAGGGGCCCAGTACTTC. It yields the protein CSATSGAQYF.

V and J are TRBV12-3 or TRBV12-4 and TRBJ2-1, with a tentative D call TRBD1 (7 bases). The CDR3 contains 15 residues. With 4 bases removed from V and 7 bases from J, the gap between germline ends came to 17 bases. CDR3 in amino acids: CASSWRGRRENEQFF. The CDR3 DNA reads TGTGCCAGCAGTTGGAGGGGGCGGCGTGAAAATGAGCAGTTCTTC.

The chain is built from TRBV20-1 and TRBJ1-6; D is unresolved. There are 14 residues in the CDR3. With 3 bases removed from V and 6 bases from J, the gap between germline ends came to 12 bases. The germline gives CDR1 DFQATT, CDR2 SNEGSKA (reference sequence). As DNA, the CDR3 is TGCAGTGCTAGTATGGAGTTGGGTAATTCACCCCTCCACTTT. Its protein is CSASMELGNSPLHF.

A few counts support this clonotype. The V gene is TRBV18, the J gene TRBJ2-1; D uncertain. This CDR3 is 15 amino acids long. Germline assignment: CDR1 KGHSH and CDR2 LQKENI. Deletions cut 2 bases from V and 0 bases from J, with 8 bases between. CDR3 DNA sequence: TGTGCCAGCTCACCAGCCTTTAGCTCCTACAATGAGCAGTTCTTC. It is translated as CASSPAFSSYNEQFF.